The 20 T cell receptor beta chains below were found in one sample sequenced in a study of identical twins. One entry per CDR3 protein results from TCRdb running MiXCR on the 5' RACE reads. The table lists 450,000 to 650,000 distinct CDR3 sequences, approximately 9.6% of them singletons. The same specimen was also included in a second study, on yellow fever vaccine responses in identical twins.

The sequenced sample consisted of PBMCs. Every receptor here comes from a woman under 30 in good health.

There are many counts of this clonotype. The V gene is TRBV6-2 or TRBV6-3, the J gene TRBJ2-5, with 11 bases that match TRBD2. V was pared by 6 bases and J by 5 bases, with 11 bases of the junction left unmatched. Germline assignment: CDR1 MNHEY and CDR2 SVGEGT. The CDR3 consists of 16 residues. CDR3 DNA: TGTGCCAGCAGCACCTTGATTACTAGCGGGAGCGAGACCCAGTACTTC. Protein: CASSTLITSGSETQYF.

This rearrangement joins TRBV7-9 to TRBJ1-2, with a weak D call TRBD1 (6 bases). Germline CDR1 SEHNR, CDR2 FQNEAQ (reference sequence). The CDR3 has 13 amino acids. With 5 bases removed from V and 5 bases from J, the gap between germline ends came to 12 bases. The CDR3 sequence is CASSKAQGYGYTF. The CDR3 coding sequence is TGTGCCAGCAGCAAGGCTCAGGGGTATGGCTACACCTTC.

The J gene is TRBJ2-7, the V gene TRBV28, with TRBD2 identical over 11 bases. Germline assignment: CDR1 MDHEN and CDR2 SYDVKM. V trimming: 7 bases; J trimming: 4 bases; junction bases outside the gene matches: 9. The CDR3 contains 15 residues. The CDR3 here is CASTNPSGGRYEQYF. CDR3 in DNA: TGTGCCAGCACTAACCCTAGCGGGGGGCGGTACGAGCAGTACTTC.

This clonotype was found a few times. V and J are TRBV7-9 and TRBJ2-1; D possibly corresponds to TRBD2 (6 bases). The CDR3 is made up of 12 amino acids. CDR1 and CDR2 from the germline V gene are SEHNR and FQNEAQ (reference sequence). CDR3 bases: TGTGGCACGGGAGAGCCCTACAATGAGCAGTTCTTC. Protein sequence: CGTGEPYNEQFF.

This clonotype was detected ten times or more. The CDR3 protein is CASSVAGARYNEQFF. CDR3 bases: TGTGCCAGCAGCGTAGCGGGAGCTCGCTACAATGAGCAGTTCTTC. V is TRBV9 and J is TRBJ2-1, with D tentatively TRBD2 (6 bases). Germline V gives CDR1 SGDLS, CDR2 YYNGEE. This CDR3 region has 15 residues. V was clipped by 0 bases and J by 3 bases, with 10 bases between them. The full variable domain, rest sourced from reference TRBV9 and TRBJ2-1, is DSGVTQTPKHLITATGQRVTLRCSPRSGDLSVYWYQQSLDQGLQFLIQYYNGEERAKGNILERFSAQQFPDLHSELNLSSLELGDSALYFCASSVAGARYNEQFFGPGTRLTVL.

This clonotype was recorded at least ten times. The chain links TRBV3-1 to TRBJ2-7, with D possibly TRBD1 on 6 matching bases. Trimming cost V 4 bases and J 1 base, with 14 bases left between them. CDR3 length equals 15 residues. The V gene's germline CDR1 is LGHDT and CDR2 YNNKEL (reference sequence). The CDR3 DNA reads TGTGCCAGCAGCCCCAAAAGTCAGGGGTCCTACGAGCAGTACTTC. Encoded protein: CASSPKSQGSYEQYF.

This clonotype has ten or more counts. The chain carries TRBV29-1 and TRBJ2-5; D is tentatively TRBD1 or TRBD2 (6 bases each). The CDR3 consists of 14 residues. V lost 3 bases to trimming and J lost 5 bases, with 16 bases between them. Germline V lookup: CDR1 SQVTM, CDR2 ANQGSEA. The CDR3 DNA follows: TGCAGCGTTGAGCTGGCCGGGGGCCTGGAGACCCAGTACTTC. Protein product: CSVELAGGLETQYF.

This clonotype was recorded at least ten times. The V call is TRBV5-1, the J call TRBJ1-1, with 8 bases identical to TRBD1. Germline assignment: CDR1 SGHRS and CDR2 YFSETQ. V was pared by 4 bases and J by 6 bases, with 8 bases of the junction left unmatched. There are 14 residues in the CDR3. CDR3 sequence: CASSTGQVWAEAFF. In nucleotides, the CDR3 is TGCGCCAGCAGCACGGGACAGGTTTGGGCTGAAGCTTTCTTT.

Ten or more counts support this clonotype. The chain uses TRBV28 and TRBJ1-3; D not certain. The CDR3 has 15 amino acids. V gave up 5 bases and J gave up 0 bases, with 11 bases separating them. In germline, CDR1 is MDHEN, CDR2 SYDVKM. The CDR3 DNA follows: TGTGCCAGCAGTCTATTACGGACCTCTGGAAACACCATATATTTT. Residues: CASSLLRTSGNTIYF.

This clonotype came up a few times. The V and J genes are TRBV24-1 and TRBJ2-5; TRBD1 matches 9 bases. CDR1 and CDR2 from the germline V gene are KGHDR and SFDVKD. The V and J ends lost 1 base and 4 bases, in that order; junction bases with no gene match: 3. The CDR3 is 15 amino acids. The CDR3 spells CATSDLPTGGETQYF. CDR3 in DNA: TGTGCCACCAGTGATTTACCGACAGGGGGAGAGACCCAGTACTTC.

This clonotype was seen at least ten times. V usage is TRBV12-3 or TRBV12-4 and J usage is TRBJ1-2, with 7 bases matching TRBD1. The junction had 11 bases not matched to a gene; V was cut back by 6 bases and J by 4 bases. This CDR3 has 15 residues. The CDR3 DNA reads TGTGCCAGCAGCCGCGGGCTAGACAGGGTCTATGGCTACACCTTC. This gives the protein CASSRGLDRVYGYTF.

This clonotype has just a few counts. The CDR3: CASSPRSGSGTGELFF. The DNA for the CDR3 is TGTGCCAGCAGCCCCCGCTCCGGGTCGGGCACCGGGGAGCTGTTTTTT. The rearrangement links TRBV7-8 to TRBJ2-2; D uncertain. This CDR3 is built from 16 residues. CDR1 is SGHVS and CDR2 is FQNEAQ in the germline V gene. Trimming took off 5 bases at V and 4 bases at J, with 17 bases between the two ends.

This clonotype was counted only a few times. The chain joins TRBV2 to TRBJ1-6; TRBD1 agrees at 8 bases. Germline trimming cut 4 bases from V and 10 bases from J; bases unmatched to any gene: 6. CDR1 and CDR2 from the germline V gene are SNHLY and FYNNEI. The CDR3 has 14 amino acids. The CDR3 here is CASSVGRGQSPLHF. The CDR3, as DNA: TGTGCCAGCAGTGTTGGCAGGGGGCAATCACCCCTCCACTTT.

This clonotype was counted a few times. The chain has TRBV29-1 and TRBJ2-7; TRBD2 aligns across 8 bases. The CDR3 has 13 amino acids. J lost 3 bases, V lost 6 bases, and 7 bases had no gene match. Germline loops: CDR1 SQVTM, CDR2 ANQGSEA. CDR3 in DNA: TGCAGCGTCATACTAGCGGAGGACTACGAGCAGTACTTC. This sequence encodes CSVILAEDYEQYF.

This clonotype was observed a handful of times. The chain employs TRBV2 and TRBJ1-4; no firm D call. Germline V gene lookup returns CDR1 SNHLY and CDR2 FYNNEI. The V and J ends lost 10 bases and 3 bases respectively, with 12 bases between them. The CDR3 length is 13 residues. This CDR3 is CATLYEPNEKLFF. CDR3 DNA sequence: TGTGCCACCCTGTACGAGCCTAATGAAAAACTGTTTTTT.

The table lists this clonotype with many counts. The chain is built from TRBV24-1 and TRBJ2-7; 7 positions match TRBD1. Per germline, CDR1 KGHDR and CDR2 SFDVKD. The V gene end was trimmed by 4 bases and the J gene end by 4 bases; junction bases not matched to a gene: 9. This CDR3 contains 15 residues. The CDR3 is CATSDIDRDPYEQYF. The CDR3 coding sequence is TGTGCCACCAGTGACATAGACAGGGATCCGTACGAGCAGTACTTC.

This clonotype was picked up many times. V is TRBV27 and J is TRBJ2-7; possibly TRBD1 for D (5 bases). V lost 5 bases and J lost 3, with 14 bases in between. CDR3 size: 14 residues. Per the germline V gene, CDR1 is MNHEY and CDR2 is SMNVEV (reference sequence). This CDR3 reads CASSLRAGIYEQYF. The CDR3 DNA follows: TGTGCCAGCAGTCTCCGGGCAGGGATCTACGAGCAGTACTTC.

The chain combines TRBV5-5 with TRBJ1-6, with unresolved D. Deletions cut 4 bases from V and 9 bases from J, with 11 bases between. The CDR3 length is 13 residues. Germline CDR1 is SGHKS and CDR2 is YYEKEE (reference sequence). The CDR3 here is CASSVDLGSPLHF. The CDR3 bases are TGTGCCAGCAGCGTGGACTTGGGTTCACCCCTCCACTTT.

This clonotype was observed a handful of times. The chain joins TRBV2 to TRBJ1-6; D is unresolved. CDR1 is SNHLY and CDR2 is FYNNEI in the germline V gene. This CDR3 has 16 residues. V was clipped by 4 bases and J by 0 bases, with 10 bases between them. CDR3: CASSARPSSYNSPLHF. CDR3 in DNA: TGTGCCAGCAGTGCTCGGCCTAGCTCCTATAATTCACCCCTCCACTTT.

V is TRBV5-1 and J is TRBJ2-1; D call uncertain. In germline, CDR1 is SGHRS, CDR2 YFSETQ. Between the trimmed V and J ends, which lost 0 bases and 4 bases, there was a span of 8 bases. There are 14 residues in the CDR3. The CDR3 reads CASSLAWDYNEQFF. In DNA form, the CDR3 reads TGCGCCAGCAGCTTGGCCTGGGATTACAATGAGCAGTTCTTC.